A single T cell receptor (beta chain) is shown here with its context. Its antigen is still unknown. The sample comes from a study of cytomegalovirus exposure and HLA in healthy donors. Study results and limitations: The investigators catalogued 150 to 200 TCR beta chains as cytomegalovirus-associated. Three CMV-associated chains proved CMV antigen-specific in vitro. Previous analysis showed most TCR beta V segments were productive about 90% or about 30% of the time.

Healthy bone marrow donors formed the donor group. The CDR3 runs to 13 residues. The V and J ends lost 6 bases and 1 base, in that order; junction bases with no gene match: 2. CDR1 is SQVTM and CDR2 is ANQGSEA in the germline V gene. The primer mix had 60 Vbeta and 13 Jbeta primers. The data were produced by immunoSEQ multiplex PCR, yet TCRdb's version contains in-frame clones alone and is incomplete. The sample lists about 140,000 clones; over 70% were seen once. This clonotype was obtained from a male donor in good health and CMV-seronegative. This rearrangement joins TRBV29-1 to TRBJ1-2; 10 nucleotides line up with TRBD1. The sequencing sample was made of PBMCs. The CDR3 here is CSVGQGINYGYTF. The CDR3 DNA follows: TGCAGCGTGGGACAGGGGATTAACTATGGCTACACCTTC.